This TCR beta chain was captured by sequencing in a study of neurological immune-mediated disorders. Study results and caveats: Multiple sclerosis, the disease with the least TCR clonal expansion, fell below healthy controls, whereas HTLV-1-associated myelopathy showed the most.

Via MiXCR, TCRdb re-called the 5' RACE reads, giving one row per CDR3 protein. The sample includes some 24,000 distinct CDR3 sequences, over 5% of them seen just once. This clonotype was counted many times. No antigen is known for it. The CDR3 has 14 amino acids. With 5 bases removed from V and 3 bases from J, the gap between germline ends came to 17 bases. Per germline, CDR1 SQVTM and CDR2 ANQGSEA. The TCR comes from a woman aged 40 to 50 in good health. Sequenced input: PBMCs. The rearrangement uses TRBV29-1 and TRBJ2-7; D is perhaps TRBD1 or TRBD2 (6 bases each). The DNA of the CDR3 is TGCAGCGTTCTAGGGGGGATGGGTGGCTACGAGCAGTACTTC. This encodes CSVLGGMGGYEQYF.